The rows below give T cell receptor beta chains drawn from one sample of a study of T cell repertoires in aging, cancer and after chemotherapy. TCRdb re-called the multiplex PCR reads with MiXCR, one entry per CDR3 protein. The table shows roughly 9,800 distinct CDR3 sequences, with 40% occurring only once. What was sequenced was blood. The receptors stem from a human donor in good health. The CDR3 runs from the conserved cysteine through the conserved F or W. Fields, in order: J gene, V gene, clone size, D gene, CDR3 DNA, CDR3 protein. The D gene is left open where the match is weak. Clone sizes are given selectively: once, few, many, or a class where the clone is expanded.

TRBJ2-7 | TRBV2 | few | . | TGTGCCAGCAGTGTAGTGAACTACGAGCAGTACTTC | CASSVVNYEQYF
TRBJ2-1 | TRBV7-3 | . | . | TGTGCCAGCGGCCGGGGGAACTACAATGAGCAGTGCTTC | CASGRGNYNEQCF
TRBJ1-2 | TRBV10-3 | . | TRBD1 | TGTGCCATCAGAAGCGGTCCCGGGACAGGGTTTGCAGGTGGCTACACCTTC | CAIRSGPGTGFAGGYTF
TRBJ2-5 | TRBV15 | . | . | TGTGCCACCAGCAGAGTAGGAGGCGGAGAGACCCAGTACTTC | CATSRVGGGETQYF
TRBJ2-3 | TRBV6-2/TRBV6-3 | few | TRBD2 | TGTGCCAGCAGTTCCGGGGGGGCTCAGAGTGGACATACGCAGTATTTT | CASSSGGAQSGHTQYF
TRBJ1-2 | TRBV7-9 | . | TRBD1 | TGTGCCAGCAGCTTAAGACAGGGCTTCGGCTATGGCTACACCTTC | CASSLRQGFGYGYTF
TRBJ1-1 | TRBV29-1 | few | . | TGCAGCGTTGACCCAGGGTACTCGAACACTGAAGCTTTCTTT | CSVDPGYSNTEAFF
TRBJ1-2 | TRBV9 | . | TRBD1 | TGTGCCAGCAGCGTAGAGGGCGGGCAGGGGGCGTATTATGGCTACACCTTC | CASSVEGGQGAYYGYTF
TRBJ2-1 | TRBV7-7 | . | . | TGTGCCAGCAGTTTGGGAGGGGGGTCCTACAATGAGCAGTTCTTC | CASSLGGGSYNEQFF
TRBJ1-5 | TRBV27 | . | . | TGTGCCAGCAGTCCCGGGGCCGACAATCAGCCCCAGCATTTT | CASSPGADNQPQHF
TRBJ2-1 | TRBV20-1 | . | TRBD1 | TGCAGTGCTAGTACGGGACAGGATTACAATGAGCAGTTCTTC | CSASTGQDYNEQFF
TRBJ2-2 | TRBV6-1 | . | . | TGTGCCAGCGGAAGATACGGGACACAAAACACCGGGGAGCTGTTTTTT | CASGRYGTQNTGELFF
TRBJ2-7 | TRBV12-3/TRBV12-4 | few | TRBD1 | TGTGCCAGCAGTTACCGACTGGCCCGGACAGGGGTATCCTACGAGCAGTACTTC | CASSYRLARTGVSYEQYF
TRBJ2-1 | TRBV6-5 | . | TRBD2 | TGTGCCAGCAGGACCACTAGCGGGGGGGCCAATGAGCAGTTCTTC | CASRTTSGGANEQFF
TRBJ2-1 | TRBV25-1 | . | TRBD2 | TGTGCCAGCAGGACTAGCGGGGGGGACAATGAGCAGTTCTTC | CASRTSGGDNEQFF
TRBJ2-1 | TRBV6-5 | . | . | TGTGCCAGCAGTTACTCAGGGCGGTTTAGCTCCTACAATGAGCAGTTCTTC | CASSYSGRFSSYNEQFF
TRBJ2-7 | TRBV30 | few | TRBD2 | TGTGCCTGGAGTGTAAGGGGACTAGGGCAATACGAGCAGTACTTC | CAWSVRGLGQYEQYF
TRBJ2-1 | TRBV6-5 | . | TRBD2 | TGTGCCAGCAGTTCACTAGCGGGGGGCCCTAACAATGAGCAGTTCTTC | CASSSLAGGPNNEQFF
TRBJ1-3 | TRBV15 | few | TRBD1 | TGTGCCACCAGCAGAGCCCCTTTTGGGACAGGGGCAAACACCATATATTTT | CATSRAPFGTGANTIYF
TRBJ1-3 | TRBV19 | . | . | TGTGCCAGTAGTATGGGAGGTGGAAACACCATATATTTT | CASSMGGGNTIYF
TRBJ1-5 | TRBV19 | . | . | TGTGCCAGTAGCCTATATCCAGGGCCTCGCCAGCCCCAGCATTTT | CASSLYPGPRQPQHF
TRBJ2-6 | TRBV27 | once | TRBD1 | TGTGCCAGCTCGACAGGGGCCTACTCTGGGGCCAACGTCCTGACTTTC | CASSTGAYSGANVLTF
TRBJ1-5 | TRBV6-1 | few | . | TGTGCCAGCAGTGAAGCACCGACAGGCTTCAATCAGCCCCAGCATTTT | CASSEAPTGFNQPQHF
TRBJ1-2 | TRBV4-2 | . | . | TGTGCCAGCAGCCAAGGAATCACGTTGTACTATGGCTACACCTTC | CASSQGITLYYGYTF
TRBJ1-6 | TRBV7-3 | once | . | TGTGCCAGCAGCTCGGGGAATTCACCCCTCCACTTT | CASSSGNSPLHF
TRBJ2-2 | TRBV7-9 | . | TRBD1 | TGTGCCAGCAGCCCAAACCCGGGACAGGGTTGGACCGGGGAGCTGTTTTTT | CASSPNPGQGWTGELFF
TRBJ2-5 | TRBV6-5 | . | . | TGTGCCAGCGGAGGGGGGGAGACCCAGTACTTC | CASGGGETQYF
TRBJ1-4 | TRBV30 | . | . | TGTGCCTGGAGTCTTCGGGCCCGGAGGGAGGGGAATGAAAAACTGTTTTTT | CAWSLRARREGNEKLFF